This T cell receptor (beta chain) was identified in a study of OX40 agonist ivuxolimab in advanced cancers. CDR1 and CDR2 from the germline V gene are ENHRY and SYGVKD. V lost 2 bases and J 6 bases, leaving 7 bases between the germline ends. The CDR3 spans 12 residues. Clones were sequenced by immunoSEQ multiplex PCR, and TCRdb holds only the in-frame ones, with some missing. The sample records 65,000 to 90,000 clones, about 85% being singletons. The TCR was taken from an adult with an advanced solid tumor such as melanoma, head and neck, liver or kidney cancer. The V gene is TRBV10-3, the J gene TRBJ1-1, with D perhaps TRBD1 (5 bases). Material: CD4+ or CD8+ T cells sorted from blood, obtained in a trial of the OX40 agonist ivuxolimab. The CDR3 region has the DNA TGTGCCATCAGTGAGATGGGGGCTGAAGCTTTCTTT. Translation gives CAISEMGAEAFF.